These T cell receptor beta chains were read from a single sample in a study of cytotoxic CD8 clonotypes in ibrutinib-treated CLL. Produced via immunoSEQ multiplex PCR; TCRdb's table is partial and in-frame only. The repertoire consists of about 39,000 clones, with about 65% occurring once and the leading ten covering 6.5% to 8%. This specimen was PBMCs, taken at disease progression, from a patient treated with ibrutinib. Every receptor here comes from a human donor with chronic lymphocytic leukemia. The conserved cysteine and the conserved F or W are not part of the CDR3 here. Fields, in order: D gene, J gene, V gene, CDR3 protein. A D gene is named only where the DNA matches it firmly.

NA	TRBJ2-7	TRBV18	ASSPPGYEQY
TRBD1	TRBJ1-2	TRBV14	ASSQDSPRTGLGYT
NA	TRBJ1-1	TRBV30	AWAPQAGEGFTEAF
NA	TRBJ1-3	TRBV6-5	ASSYSNTGNTIY
NA	TRBJ1-5	TRBV30	AWTGRSDQPQH
NA	TRBJ1-3	TRBV30	AWSGDGISGNTIY
NA	TRBJ2-7	TRBV2	ASAKAPQGEQY
TRBD1	TRBJ1-2	TRBV19	ATFTPEGTAYGYT
TRBD2	TRBJ2-1	TRBV7-3	ASSPTSGQTLGVQF
NA	TRBJ2-3	TRBV30	AWSVRGVFTDTQY
NA	TRBJ2-1	TRBV7-3	ASSLNWDSYNEQF
NA	TRBJ1-1	TRBV29-1	SVDLSPLGGANTEAF
NA	TRBJ2-1	TRBV4-2	ASSQEFYNEQF
NA	TRBJ2-1	TRBV20-1	SASRLNEQF
NA	TRBJ2-3	TRBV29-1	SVDGEALSDTQY
TRBD1	TRBJ1-3	TRBV29-1	SVRDRGRGNTIY
TRBD2	TRBJ2-3	TRBV9	ASSPGLAGGPSADTQY
NA	TRBJ1-5	TRBV7-6	ASSLETGGNQPQH
TRBD2	TRBJ2-1	TRBV11-1	ASSSKREVNEQF
NA	TRBJ2-1	TRBV7-7	ASSPQPSYNEQF
TRBD2	TRBJ2-2	TRBV28	ASSSGGRRGAGELF
TRBD1	TRBJ2-7	TRBV19	ASSVSGTGAYEQY
NA	TRBJ1-1	TRBV27	ASSLRSWNTEAF
NA	TRBJ2-5	TRBV5-4	ASSREFSETQY
NA	TRBJ2-7	TRBV10-1	ASSERPEPSYEQY
NA	TRBJ2-4	TRBV19	ASSIDQGDLAKNIQY
NA	TRBJ2-1	TRBV20-1	SAPGTNEQF
NA	TRBJ1-5	TRBV2	ASSAGQVNQPQH
NA	TRBJ2-7	TRBV4-2	ASSKSGDTYEQY
NA	TRBJ2-7	TRBV4-3	ASSQDYTRGGEQY
NA	TRBJ1-1	TRBV6-6	ASSSGGLTEAF
NA	TRBJ2-5	TRBV30	AWSILGDTRPRQETQY
NA	TRBJ2-1	TRBV9	ASSVVDYSPSEQF
TRBD2	TRBJ2-5	TRBV29-1	SVGAGGPKTQY
NA	TRBJ2-7	TRBV9	ASSVVQGPFGEQY
TRBD2	TRBJ2-5	TRBV5-1	ASSSTSGLGETQY
TRBD1	TRBJ2-7	TRBV28	ASSLWADRGLYEQY
NA	TRBJ1-3	TRBV29-1	SVGVVSGNTIY
TRBD1	TRBJ2-6	TRBV7-3	ASSLAGTASGANVLT
NA	TRBJ1-2	TRBV5-4	ASSLRGNYGYT